The 6 T cell receptor beta chains given below trace back to one sample, sequenced in a study of CD8 T cells in ankylosing spondylitis. Study results and caveats: Ankylosing spondylitis blood seemed to carry a telltale TCR beta motif made of seven or eight highly homologous variants.

TCRdb re-called the 5' RACE reads with MiXCR, one entry per CDR3 protein. The repertoire consists of about 90,000 distinct CDR3 sequences, with around 8.5% occurring once and the leading ten covering 30%. The antigens these receptors bind are not known. Source material: blood, either unsorted or a sorted T cell fraction (not recorded which). These receptors originate from a male donor with ankylosing spondylitis.

This clonotype showed up just a few times. The CDR3 reads CASSPNSGTSGPSEQYF. Written as DNA, the CDR3 is TGCGCCAGCAGCCCGAACTCCGGGACTAGCGGGCCTTCCGAGCAGTACTTC. The chain couples TRBV4-1 to TRBJ2-7; 12 nucleotides agree with TRBD2. Trimming cost V 4 bases and J 6 bases; bases outside gene matches: 13. The CDR3 consists of 17 residues. Germline-derived CDR1 and CDR2 are MGHRA and YSYEKL.

This clonotype was found many times. The rearrangement joins TRBV19 to TRBJ1-5; D remains ambiguous. The V end lost 3 bases, the J end lost 4 bases, and 4 bases lay between the germline ends. Germline V CDR1 and CDR2: LNHDA, SQIVND (reference sequence). The length of the CDR3 is 12 residues. The CDR3 region is CASSIGNQPQHF. The CDR3 DNA sequence: TGTGCCAGTAGTATTGGGAATCAGCCCCAGCATTTT.

This clonotype has a count of ten or more. The chain couples TRBV3-1 to TRBJ2-7, with a tentative D call TRBD2 (6 bases). From germline, CDR1 is LGHDT and CDR2 YNNKEL (reference sequence). The CDR3 has 16 amino acids. V was pared by 0 bases and J by 0 bases, with 12 bases between. CDR3 sequence: CASSQDMGLSSYEQYF. The DNA of the CDR3 is TGTGCCAGCAGCCAAGATATGGGACTCAGCTCCTACGAGCAGTACTTC.

On this clonotype itself: The junction shows a germline mismatch at one end, possibly a read error. The chain carries TRBV19 and TRBJ2-1; 9 positions match TRBD1. Germline V gene sequence: CDR1 LNHDA, CDR2 SQIVND (reference sequence). This CDR3 has 17 residues. The chain's CDR3 is CSSRKGQGSSLTNEQFF. In DNA, the CDR3 is TGTTCCAGTAGAAAGGGACAGGGATCATCCCTGACGAATGAGCAGTTCTTC.

This clonotype was detected a few times. Mismatch with germline at one junction end may stem from a read error. The chain carries TRBV6-1 and TRBJ1-2; D unclear. Germline V gene sequence: CDR1 MNHNS, CDR2 SASEGT. CDR3 length equals 10 residues. The CDR3 sequence is CASHEGRSIF. The CDR3 DNA sequence: TGTGCCAGCCACGAAGGGAGGTCGATCTTC.

This clonotype has ten or more counts. This chain uses TRBV7-9 with TRBJ2-1; D is undetermined. This CDR3 has 15 amino acids. Germline-derived CDR1 and CDR2 are SEHNR and FQNEAQ (reference sequence). Trimming removed 5 bases at V and 1 base at J, with 12 bases between. CDR3 region: CASSQVDNSYNEQFF. The CDR3, as DNA: TGTGCCAGCAGCCAGGTAGACAATTCCTACAATGAGCAGTTCTTC.